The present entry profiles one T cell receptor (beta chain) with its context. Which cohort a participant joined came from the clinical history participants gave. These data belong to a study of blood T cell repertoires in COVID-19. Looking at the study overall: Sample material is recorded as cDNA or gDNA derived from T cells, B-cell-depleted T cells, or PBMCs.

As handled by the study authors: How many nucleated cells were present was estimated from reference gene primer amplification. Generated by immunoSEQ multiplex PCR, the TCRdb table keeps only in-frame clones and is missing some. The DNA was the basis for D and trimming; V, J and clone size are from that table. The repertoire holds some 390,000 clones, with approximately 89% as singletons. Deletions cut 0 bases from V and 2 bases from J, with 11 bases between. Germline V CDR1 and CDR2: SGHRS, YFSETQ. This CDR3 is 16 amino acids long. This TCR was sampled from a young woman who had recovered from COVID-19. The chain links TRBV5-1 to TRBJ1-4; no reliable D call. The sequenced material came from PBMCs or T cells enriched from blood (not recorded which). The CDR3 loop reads CASSLGFVQTNEKLFF. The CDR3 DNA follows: TGCGCCAGCAGCTTGGGTTTCGTACAGACTAATGAAAAACTGTTTTTT.